This is a list of T cell receptor beta chains from one sample in a study of blood T cell repertoires in COVID-19. The table came from immunoSEQ multiplex PCR; TCRdb's copy has only in-frame clones and leaves some out. The sample lists 300,000 to 400,000 clones; 75% to 90% were seen once. What was sequenced was PBMCs or T cells enriched from blood (not recorded which). These receptors all stem from a man aged 18 to 29 who had recovered from COVID-19. CDR3s include the opening cysteine and the closing phenylalanine or tryptophan. D genes are given only for firm matches. Size values are once, few and many counts, or a class for expanded clones, and some rows have none.

d_gene: TRBD1; v_gene: TRBV28; abundance: NA; j_gene: TRBJ1-2; CDR3nt: TGTGCCAGCAGACCGGGACAGGGCAGCTATGGCTACACCTTC; CDR3aa: CASRPGQGSYGYTF
d_gene: TRBD1; v_gene: TRBV19; abundance: NA; j_gene: TRBJ2-3; CDR3nt: TGTGCCAGTAGTGCCTTCGGGACAGGGGAGAGAGATACGCAGTATTTT; CDR3aa: CASSAFGTGERDTQYF
d_gene: NA; v_gene: TRBV29-1; abundance: few; j_gene: TRBJ1-5; CDR3nt: TGCAGCGCTGGGGGGGGTCCTCTCGGTCAGCCCCAGCATTTT; CDR3aa: CSAGGGPLGQPQHF
d_gene: TRBD1; v_gene: TRBV19; abundance: NA; j_gene: TRBJ1-1; CDR3nt: TGTGCCAGTAGTTCCCGGTACTTGACAGGGACTGTTGAAGCTTTCTTT; CDR3aa: CASSSRYLTGTVEAFF
d_gene: NA; v_gene: TRBV19; abundance: NA; j_gene: TRBJ1-2; CDR3nt: TGTGCCAGTATAAACAGTGGGGGCGTTTATGGCTACACCTTC; CDR3aa: CASINSGGVYGYTF
d_gene: TRBD1; v_gene: TRBV7-2; abundance: NA; j_gene: TRBJ2-3; CDR3nt: TGTGCCAGCAGCTTAACAGGGGGGACTAGCACAGATACGCAGTATTTT; CDR3aa: CASSLTGGTSTDTQYF
d_gene: TRBD1; v_gene: TRBV6-1; abundance: NA; j_gene: TRBJ1-2; CDR3nt: TGTGCCAGCAGTGAAATCCGACAGGGCGGCTACACCTTC; CDR3aa: CASSEIRQGGYTF
d_gene: NA; v_gene: TRBV28; abundance: once; j_gene: TRBJ2-5; CDR3nt: TGTGCCAGCAGTTTACAACAAGAGACCCAGTACTTC; CDR3aa: CASSLQQETQYF
d_gene: TRBD1; v_gene: TRBV3-1/TRBV3-2; abundance: NA; j_gene: TRBJ1-2; CDR3nt: TGTGCCAGTTCCGAGACAGGGCGCCCTAACTATGGCTACACCTTC; CDR3aa: CASSETGRPNYGYTF
d_gene: NA; v_gene: TRBV2; abundance: NA; j_gene: TRBJ1-4; CDR3nt: TGTGCCAGCAGTGTTCGGAGGCTTGAAAAACTGTTTTTT; CDR3aa: CASSVRRLEKLFF
d_gene: NA; v_gene: TRBV7-2; abundance: NA; j_gene: TRBJ2-4; CDR3nt: TGTGCCAGCACTTCGGACTTGATACTAGCCAAAAACATTCAGTACTTC; CDR3aa: CASTSDLILAKNIQYF
d_gene: TRBD1; v_gene: TRBV28; abundance: NA; j_gene: TRBJ2-1; CDR3nt: TGTGCCAGCAGTTCTCCTGACAGGGGCTCCTACAATGAGCAGTTCTTC; CDR3aa: CASSSPDRGSYNEQFF
d_gene: TRBD2; v_gene: TRBV14; abundance: NA; j_gene: TRBJ2-1; CDR3nt: TGTGCCAGCAGCCAAGATCGGGGGGGCCCTTATGGTCAGCAGTTCTTC; CDR3aa: CASSQDRGGPYGQQFF
d_gene: TRBD2; v_gene: TRBV4-2; abundance: NA; j_gene: TRBJ2-7; CDR3nt: TGTGCCAGCAGCCAAGAATCTAGCGGGGCTACCTACGAGCAGTACTTC; CDR3aa: CASSQESSGATYEQYF
d_gene: TRBD1; v_gene: TRBV5-6; abundance: NA; j_gene: TRBJ1-2; CDR3nt: TGTGCCAGCAGCCCTTACTCGACAGGGGAGAACTATGGCTACACCTTC; CDR3aa: CASSPYSTGENYGYTF
d_gene: TRBD1; v_gene: TRBV11-2; abundance: NA; j_gene: TRBJ2-5; CDR3nt: TGTGCCAGCAGCCGTGGGACAGTAGAGACCCAGTACTTC; CDR3aa: CASSRGTVETQYF
d_gene: NA; v_gene: TRBV7-8; abundance: NA; j_gene: TRBJ1-5; CDR3nt: TGTGCCAGCAGCTCCCCCCCCAGCGTGAATCAGCCCCAGCATTTT; CDR3aa: CASSSPPSVNQPQHF
d_gene: TRBD2; v_gene: TRBV5-1; abundance: NA; j_gene: TRBJ2-1; CDR3nt: TGCGCCAGCAGCTTGCGTGGCGGGAGGCCCGAGCAGTTCTTC; CDR3aa: CASSLRGGRPEQFF
d_gene: NA; v_gene: TRBV4-2; abundance: NA; j_gene: TRBJ1-2; CDR3nt: TGTGCCAGCAGCCAAGAGAGGGCCTATGGCTACACCTTC; CDR3aa: CASSQERAYGYTF
d_gene: TRBD1; v_gene: TRBV19; abundance: NA; j_gene: TRBJ2-3; CDR3nt: TGTGCCAGTAGTCCCAGGGGGAAAGATACGCAGTATTTT; CDR3aa: CASSPRGKDTQYF
d_gene: NA; v_gene: TRBV19; abundance: NA; j_gene: TRBJ2-7; CDR3nt: TGTGCCAGTAGAAAAGAAATTCGCGGATTTTACGAGCAGTACTTC; CDR3aa: CASRKEIRGFYEQYF
d_gene: TRBD1; v_gene: TRBV19; abundance: NA; j_gene: TRBJ1-2; CDR3nt: TGTGCCAGTAGTGCAGCCGGGACAGGCTATGGCTACACCTTC; CDR3aa: CASSAAGTGYGYTF
d_gene: TRBD1; v_gene: TRBV5-4; abundance: few; j_gene: TRBJ2-7; CDR3nt: TGTGCCAGCAGCCCCGGTGGGGGACAGGGACTTTACGAGCAGTACTTC; CDR3aa: CASSPGGGQGLYEQYF
d_gene: NA; v_gene: TRBV15; abundance: NA; j_gene: TRBJ1-1; CDR3nt: TGTGCCACCAGCAGGCCGCGGGGTTCCACTGAAGCTTTCTTT; CDR3aa: CATSRPRGSTEAFF
d_gene: NA; v_gene: TRBV5-1; abundance: NA; j_gene: TRBJ2-7; CDR3nt: TGCGCCAGCAGCCCTCTGGGGAGCTCCTACGAGCAGTACTTC; CDR3aa: CASSPLGSSYEQYF
d_gene: TRBD1; v_gene: TRBV3-1/TRBV3-2; abundance: NA; j_gene: TRBJ1-6; CDR3nt: TGTGCCAGCAGCCTGAGGGTCGGACAGGGCACTTCACCCCTCCACTTT; CDR3aa: CASSLRVGQGTSPLHF